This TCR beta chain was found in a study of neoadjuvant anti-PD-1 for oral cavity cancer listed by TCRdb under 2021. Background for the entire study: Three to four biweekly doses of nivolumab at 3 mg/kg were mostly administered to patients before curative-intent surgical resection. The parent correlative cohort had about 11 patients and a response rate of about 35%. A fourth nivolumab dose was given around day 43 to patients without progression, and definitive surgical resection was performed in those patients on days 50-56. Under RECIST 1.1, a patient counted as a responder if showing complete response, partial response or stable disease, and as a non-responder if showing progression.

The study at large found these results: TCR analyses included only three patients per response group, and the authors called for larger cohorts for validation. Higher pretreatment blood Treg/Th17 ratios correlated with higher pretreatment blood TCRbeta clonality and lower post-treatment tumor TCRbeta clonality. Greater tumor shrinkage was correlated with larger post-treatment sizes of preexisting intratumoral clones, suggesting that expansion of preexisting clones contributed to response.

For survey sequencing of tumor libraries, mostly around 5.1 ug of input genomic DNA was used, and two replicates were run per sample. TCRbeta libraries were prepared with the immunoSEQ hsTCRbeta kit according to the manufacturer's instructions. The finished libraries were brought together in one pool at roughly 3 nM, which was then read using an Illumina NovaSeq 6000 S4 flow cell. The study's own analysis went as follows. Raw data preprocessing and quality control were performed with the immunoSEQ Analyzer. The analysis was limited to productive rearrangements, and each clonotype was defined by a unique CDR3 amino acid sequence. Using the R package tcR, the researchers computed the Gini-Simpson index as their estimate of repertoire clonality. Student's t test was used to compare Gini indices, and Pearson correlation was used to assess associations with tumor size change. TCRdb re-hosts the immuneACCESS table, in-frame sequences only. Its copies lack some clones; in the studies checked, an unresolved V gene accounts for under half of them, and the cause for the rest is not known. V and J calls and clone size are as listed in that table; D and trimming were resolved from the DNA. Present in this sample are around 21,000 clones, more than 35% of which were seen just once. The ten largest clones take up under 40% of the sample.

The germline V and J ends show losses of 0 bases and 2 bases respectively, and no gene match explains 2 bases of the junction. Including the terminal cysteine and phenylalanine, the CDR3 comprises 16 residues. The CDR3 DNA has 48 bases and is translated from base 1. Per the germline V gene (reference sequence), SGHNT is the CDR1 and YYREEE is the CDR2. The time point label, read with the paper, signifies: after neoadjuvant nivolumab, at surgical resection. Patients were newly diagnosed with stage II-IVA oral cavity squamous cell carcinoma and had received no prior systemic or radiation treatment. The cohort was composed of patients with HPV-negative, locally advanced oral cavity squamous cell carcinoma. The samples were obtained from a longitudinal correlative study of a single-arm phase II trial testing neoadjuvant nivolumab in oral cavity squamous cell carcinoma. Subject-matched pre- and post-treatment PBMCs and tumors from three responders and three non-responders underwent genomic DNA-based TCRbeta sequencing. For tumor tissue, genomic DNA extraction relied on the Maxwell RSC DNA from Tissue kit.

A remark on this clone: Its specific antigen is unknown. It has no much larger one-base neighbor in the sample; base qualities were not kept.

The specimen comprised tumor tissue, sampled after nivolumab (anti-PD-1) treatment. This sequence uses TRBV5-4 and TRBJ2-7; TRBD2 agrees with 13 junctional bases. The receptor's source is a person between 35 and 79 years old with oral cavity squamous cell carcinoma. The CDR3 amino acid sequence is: CASSLAGLAGAYEQYF. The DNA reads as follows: TGTGCCAGCAGCTTGGCCGGACTAGCGGGGGCCTACGAGCAGTACTTC.